In its sample, the clone carrying this TCR beta chain was seen a few times. The antigen remains undetermined. This sample was included in a study of T cells in Graves' hyperthyroidism and ophthalmopathy. Study in general: Prior to any treatment, at the point of initial diagnosis, peripheral blood was collected.

Study results and limitations: The model identified upcoming ophthalmopathy a median around 7.1 months ahead of onset.

Germline values: CDR1 MNHEY, CDR2 SVGEGT. The CDR3 has 16 residues. With 2 bases removed from V and 2 bases from J, the gap between germline ends came to 12 bases. The investigators amplified TCR beta CDR3 regions from RNA transcripts. With the HTBI primer set, the TCR CDR3 went through a first round of RT-PCR. A single record per CDR3 protein comes from TCRdb applying MiXCR to the multiplex PCR reads. The sample holds about 770,000 distinct CDR3 sequences, under 20% seen once. The J gene is TRBJ2-2, the V gene TRBV6-2 or TRBV6-3; perhaps TRBD1 as D (6 bases). Sequenced sample: blood. This sequence was found in a woman between 50 and 59 years old with Graves' hyperthyroidism that later progressed to Graves' ophthalmopathy. CDR3 DNA: TGTGCCAGCAGTTACGGGCCAGGGGACAACACCGGGGAGCTGTTTTTT. This gives the protein CASSYGPGDNTGELFF.